Below are 20 T cell receptor beta chains sequenced from a single sample in a study of cytotoxic CD8 clonotypes in ibrutinib-treated CLL (dated by TCRdb to the early 2020s). Library preparation was by the immunoSEQ multiplex PCR assay. TCRdb's version of the immuneACCESS table is confined to in-frame rearrangements and falls short of the full clone set. An unresolved V gene accounts for under half of the shortfall where checked; the remainder is of unknown origin. Recorded for this sample are roughly 23,000 clones; about three quarters of them occurred a single time. Approximately 6.9% of the sample goes to the ten largest clones. The input for sequencing was PBMCs, taken before ibrutinib treatment. Receptors originate from a human donor with chronic lymphocytic leukemia.

The chain uses TRBV6-6 and TRBJ2-7, with 7 bases matching TRBD2. CDR3 length: 13 residues. Germline-derived CDR1 and CDR2 are MNHNY and SVGAGI (reference sequence). J gave up 7 bases and V 7 bases, and 10 bases lay outside the gene matches. The CDR3 sequence: CASIPGLGGEQYF. The CDR3 DNA reads TGTGCCAGCATCCCCGGACTGGGAGGGGAGCAGTACTTC.

The chain uses TRBV5-5 and TRBJ1-4, with 12 nucleotides matching TRBD1. The CDR3 contains 15 residues. Germline CDR1 and CDR2: SGHKS and YYEKEE (reference sequence). V shed 3 bases, J shed 8 bases, and the junction held 5 bases outside the gene matches. CDR3 residues: CASSSAGQGAEKLFF. The DNA for the CDR3 is TGTGCCAGCAGCTCTGCGGGACAGGGGGCAGAAAAACTGTTTTTT.

The chain couples TRBV28 to TRBJ2-4, with D perhaps TRBD1 (5 bases). Germline CDR1 MDHEN, CDR2 SYDVKM. V lost 6 bases and J lost 5, with 11 bases in between. The CDR3 sequence is 13 residues long. The CDR3: CASRQGAQNIQYF. The CDR3 DNA reads as TGTGCCAGCAGGCAGGGTGCTCAAAACATTCAGTACTTC.

V is TRBV6-5 and J is TRBJ1-6; perhaps TRBD1 as D (6 bases). The CDR3 extends over 16 amino acids. From germline, CDR1 is MNHEY and CDR2 SVGAGI. Deletions cut 4 bases from V and 9 bases from J, with 19 bases between. CDR3 region: CASSSAGGGTASPLHF. CDR3 DNA: TGTGCCAGCAGTTCTGCCGGGGGCGGGACTGCTTCACCCCTCCACTTT.

This chain joins TRBV5-1 and TRBJ2-7; 8 nucleotides match TRBD1. This CDR3 region has 14 residues. V shed 2 bases and J 4 bases; nucleotides not matched to a gene: 5. Per germline, CDR1 SGHRS and CDR2 YFSETQ. The chain's CDR3 is CASSFSQGAYEQYF. For the CDR3, the DNA is TGCGCCAGCAGCTTTAGTCAGGGGGCTTACGAGCAGTACTTC.

The rearrangement uses TRBV6-5 and TRBJ2-7; D is tentatively TRBD1 or TRBD2 (6 bases each). This CDR3 has 14 amino acids. Trimming stripped 10 bases from V and 5 bases from J, with 21 bases between. From germline, CDR1 is MNHEY and CDR2 SVGAGI. The CDR3 coding sequence is TGTGCCACCAGGTCAAGGGGGAGGAAAAACGAGCAGTACTTC. This codes for CATRSRGRKNEQYF.

This chain connects TRBV7-2 to TRBJ2-1; D is unresolved. CDR1 is SGHTA, CDR2 FQGNSA, per germline. The CDR3 has 12 amino acids. V was shortened by 5 bases and J by 5 bases, with 7 bases between the two germline ends. The CDR3 protein is CASSRLNNEQFF. The CDR3 DNA sequence: TGTGCCAGCAGCCGACTCAACAATGAGCAGTTCTTC.

V gene TRBV28 combines with J gene TRBJ1-1; D unclear. The ends were cut back, 6 bases at V and 1 base at J, with 9 bases in the middle. CDR1 and CDR2 from the germline V gene are MDHEN and SYDVKM. The CDR3 spans 13 residues. The DNA for the CDR3 is TGTGCCAGCAGCCGCCTCTCGAACACTGAAGCTTTCTTT. Translated, it gives CASSRLSNTEAFF.

The chain combines TRBV29-1 with TRBJ1-1, with TRBD1 matching over 9 bases. Germline V lookup: CDR1 SQVTM, CDR2 ANQGSEA. This CDR3 has 14 residues. Trimming cost V 2 bases and J 8 bases; bases outside gene matches: 9. CDR3 amino acids: CSVEPGQGVTEAFF. CDR3 in DNA: TGCAGCGTTGAACCGGGACAGGGCGTTACAGAAGCTTTCTTT.

The chain links TRBV5-5 to TRBJ1-6; perhaps TRBD1 as D (6 bases). V was pared by 6 bases and J by 4 bases, with 17 bases between. The CDR3 length is 16 residues. The V gene's germline CDR1 is SGHKS and CDR2 YYEKEE (reference sequence). The CDR3 sequence: CASNLVGRGYNSPLHF. DNA for the CDR3: TGTGCCAGCAACCTAGTGGGCAGGGGTTATAATTCACCCCTCCACTTT.

In its sample, this clone was seen once. The chain is built from TRBV10-1 and TRBJ1-1, with a weak D call TRBD1 (6 bases). The germline CDR1 and CDR2 sequences are WNHNN and SYGVQD (reference sequence). CDR3 length equals 14 residues. The CDR3 coding sequence is TGCGTCAGGAGGGGGGCGCGACCGGTAAATCAGCCTTTCTTT. It codes for CVRRGARPVNQPFF.

The chain uses TRBV11-2 and TRBJ2-3, with D perhaps matching TRBD2 (6 bases). The CDR3 totals 16 residues. The germline gives CDR1 SGHAT, CDR2 FQNNGV. The V end was cut by 3 bases, the J end by 1 base, with 14 bases between. The CDR3 region has the DNA TGTGCCAGCAGCTTGCGGCTGGGCGGGGGCACAGATACGCAGTATTTT. As protein: CASSLRLGGGTDTQYF.

This clone was seen once. The genes are TRBV7-2 and TRBJ2-6; D possibly corresponds to TRBD2 (5 bases). CDR3 length equals 16 residues. V was trimmed by 0 bases and J by 0 bases, leaving 6 bases between them. Germline V gene data show CDR1 as SGHTA and CDR2 as FQGNSA. The CDR3 sequence is CASSLAGSSGANVLTF. The CDR3, as DNA: TGTGCCAGCAGCTTAGCTGGGAGCTCTGGGGCCAACGTCCTGACTTTC.

The CDR3 region has the DNA TGTGCCACTTCGGACAGGGGAACACGAGGCTACACCTTC. This gives the protein CATSDRGTRGYTF. This chain joins TRBV19 and TRBJ1-2; 9 bases are shared with TRBD1. CDR3 length: 13 amino acids. V was pared by 10 bases and J by 8 bases, with 11 bases of the junction left unmatched. The germline gives CDR1 LNHDA, CDR2 SQIVND (reference sequence). The full variable domain, with the rest looked up from reference TRBV19 and TRBJ1-2, is DGGITQSPKYLFRKEGQNVTLSCEQNLNHDAMYWYRQDPGQGLRLIYYSQIVNDFQKGDIAEGYSVSREKKESFPLTVTSAQKNPTAFYLCATSDRGTRGYTFGSGTRLTVV.

The chain employs TRBV10-3 and TRBJ2-7; D is ambiguous. Germline CDR1 and CDR2: ENHRY and SYGVKD. The CDR3 totals 12 residues. Trimming left V 3 bases short and J 2 bases short, with 5 bases between. The CDR3 sequence is CAISEKAYEQYF. Written as DNA, the CDR3 is TGTGCCATCAGTGAAAAGGCCTACGAGCAGTACTTC.

The rearrangement joins TRBV9 to TRBJ2-7; D is perhaps TRBD2 (7 bases). Between the trimmed V and J ends, which lost 0 bases and 4 bases, there was a span of 20 bases. CDR1 is SGDLS and CDR2 is YYNGEE in the germline V gene. The CDR3 totals 17 residues. The CDR3 reads CASSVDRGRGKRYEQYF. The CDR3 DNA is TGTGCCAGCAGCGTAGATCGAGGGAGGGGGAAACGGTACGAGCAGTACTTC.

J is TRBJ1-2 and V is TRBV28, with D hard to call. Per germline, CDR1 MDHEN and CDR2 SYDVKM. Trimming removed 5 bases at V and 8 bases at J, with 15 bases between. The length of the CDR3 is 13 residues. The CDR3 nucleotides are TGTGCCAGCAGTCGAGGCCCGGGAGAAGGCTACACCTTC. This translates into CASSRGPGEGYTF.

V usage is TRBV5-4 and J usage is TRBJ2-3; the D gene is possibly TRBD1 (5 bases). Germline loops: CDR1 SGHNT, CDR2 YYREEE (reference sequence). This CDR3 comprises 13 residues. V lost 4 bases to trimming and J lost 3 bases, with 9 bases between them. In DNA form, the CDR3 reads TGTGCCAGCAGCCCCCGACAGACAGATACGCAGTATTTT. As protein: CASSPRQTDTQYF.

The gene calls are TRBV18 and TRBJ2-3; 7 nucleotides agree with TRBD2. CDR1 KGHSH and CDR2 LQKENI come from the germline V gene. V gave up 4 bases and J gave up 5 bases; unmatched junction bases: 6. The CDR3 totals 14 residues. CDR3 residues: CASSLQRGLDTQYF. The CDR3, as DNA: TGTGCCAGCTCACTCCAGCGGGGCCTAGATACGCAGTATTTT.

The chain joins TRBV19 to TRBJ2-7, with TRBD2 matching 9 bases. Germline CDR1 is LNHDA and CDR2 is SQIVND (reference sequence). The CDR3 totals 14 residues. V trimming: 3 bases; J trimming: 7 bases; junction bases outside the gene matches: 7. CDR3 region: CASSMTSGPGEQYF. The DNA for the CDR3 is TGTGCCAGTAGTATGACTAGCGGCCCAGGGGAGCAGTACTTC.